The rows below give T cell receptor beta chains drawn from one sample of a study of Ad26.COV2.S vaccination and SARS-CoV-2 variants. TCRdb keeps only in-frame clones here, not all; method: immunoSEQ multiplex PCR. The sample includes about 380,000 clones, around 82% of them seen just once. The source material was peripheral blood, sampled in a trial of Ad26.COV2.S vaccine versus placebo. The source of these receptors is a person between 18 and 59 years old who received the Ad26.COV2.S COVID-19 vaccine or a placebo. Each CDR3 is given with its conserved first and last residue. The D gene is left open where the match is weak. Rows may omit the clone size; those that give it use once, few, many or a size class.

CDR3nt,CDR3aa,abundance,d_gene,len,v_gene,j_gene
TGTGCCAGCCGGTTCGGACTTTCGACGAACACTGAAGCTTTCTTT,CASRFGLSTNTEAFF,-,-,15,TRBV6-5,TRBJ1-1
TGTGCCAGCAGTTTATCGACCCCAGGCCCCACCGGGGAGCTGTTTTTT,CASSLSTPGPTGELFF,-,-,16,TRBV27,TRBJ2-2
TGTGCCAGCAGCCCCGGGGGGACTATATCCTACAATGAGCAGTTCTTC,CASSPGGTISYNEQFF,-,TRBD2,16,TRBV9,TRBJ2-1
TGTGCCAGCAGCCGCGACCGGGCCCTGGGGCAAGAGACCCAGTACTTC,CASSRDRALGQETQYF,-,-,16,TRBV4-2,TRBJ2-5
TGTGCCAGTAGTATGAGGGACAGGGAATACAATGAGCAGTTCTTC,CASSMRDREYNEQFF,-,TRBD1,15,TRBV19,TRBJ2-1
TGTGCCAGTAAGTTACAGGGTATTGCGCAGCCCCAGCATTTT,CASKLQGIAQPQHF,-,-,14,TRBV19,TRBJ1-5
TGTGCCAGTAGTCCAAGCCTCGGAAACACAGATACGCAGTATTTT,CASSPSLGNTDTQYF,-,-,15,TRBV19,TRBJ2-3
TGTGCCAGTAGTATAATGGGGATACATGAGCAGTTCTTC,CASSIMGIHEQFF,-,-,13,TRBV19,TRBJ2-1
TGTGCCAGCAGCCCAAGACTAGCGGGAGATCGGTACTTC,CASSPRLAGDRYF,-,TRBD2,13,TRBV7-2,TRBJ2-7
TGTGCCAGCAGCGGGGGAATGTTAGGGGCAGGGCAGGACTATGGCTACACCTTC,CASSGGMLGAGQDYGYTF,-,-,18,TRBV5-4,TRBJ1-2
TGTGCCAGCAGTTTGGAGGTGGGACAGCCCCAGCATTTT,CASSLEVGQPQHF,-,-,13,TRBV12-3/TRBV12-4,TRBJ1-5
TGTGCCAGCAGTTACCAGGCGAACACTGAAGCTTTCTTT,CASSYQANTEAFF,-,-,13,TRBV6-6,TRBJ1-1
TGTGCCAGCAGCTTGGATCCCTCTGGAAACACCATATATTTT,CASSLDPSGNTIYF,few,-,14,TRBV5-4,TRBJ1-3
TGCAGCGTCGGGACGGGAAACTATGGCTACACCTTC,CSVGTGNYGYTF,-,-,12,TRBV29-1,TRBJ1-2
TGCGCCAGCAGCCGCGGGACTAGCGGGAGTAATACCTACGAGCAGTACTTC,CASSRGTSGSNTYEQYF,once,TRBD2,17,TRBV5-1,TRBJ2-7
TGTGCCAGCAGCCTCATAACAGGGCCCCAAGAGACCCAGTACTTC,CASSLITGPQETQYF,once,-,15,TRBV5-5,TRBJ2-5
TGCGCCAGCAGCTTGCTGGGCGACTACTACAATGAGCAGTTCTTC,CASSLLGDYYNEQFF,-,-,15,TRBV5-1,TRBJ2-1
TGCGCCAGCCGACGGGACCCGCTTACCTCCTACGAGCAGTACTTC,CASRRDPLTSYEQYF,once,-,15,TRBV5-1,TRBJ2-7
TGTGCCAGCAGCCAAGGGCTGTCTGGGGTTCAGTACTTC,CASSQGLSGVQYF,-,-,13,TRBV4-2,TRBJ2-4
TGTGCCAGCAGCTCCGGTTCAGGGACAGCTAATGAAAAACTGTTTTTT,CASSSGSGTANEKLFF,-,TRBD1,16,TRBV5-8,TRBJ1-4
TGTGCCAGCAGGTCCGACGGACGGACAAACACTGAAGCTTTCTTT,CASRSDGRTNTEAFF,-,-,15,TRBV6-5,TRBJ1-1
TGTGCCAGCAGACCTACCCAGCTACAAGAGACCCAGTACTTC,CASRPTQLQETQYF,once,-,14,TRBV7-2,TRBJ2-5
TGTGCCACCAGTGACCCCGGGGGCAGGAACACAGATACGCAGTATTTT,CATSDPGGRNTDTQYF,-,-,16,TRBV24-1,TRBJ2-3
TGTGCCAGCAGCAGAAGTGGGACATTTCTCCTCCACTTT,CASSRSGTFLLHF,-,-,13,TRBV7-2,TRBJ1-6
TGTGCCAGCAGCTTAGGAGAACTAGCGGGGAACTACAATGAGCAGTTCTTC,CASSLGELAGNYNEQFF,-,TRBD2,17,TRBV7-7,TRBJ2-1
TGTGCCAGCAGCCAAGTTGTGGTCACAGGGGGAAGTTGGGAGACCCAGTACTTC,CASSQVVVTGGSWETQYF,once,TRBD1,18,TRBV3-1/TRBV3-2,TRBJ2-5
TGTGCCACCGGATCCGGGACTTCATACTACGAGCAGTACTTC,CATGSGTSYYEQYF,few,-,14,TRBV19,TRBJ2-7
TGCGCCAGCAGCTTGGAGGGAAGAGCTAACTATGGCTACACCTTC,CASSLEGRANYGYTF,once,-,15,TRBV5-1,TRBJ1-2
TGTGCCAGCAGCTTGTTGGCAGGGGGAGAGAACACCATATATTTT,CASSLLAGGENTIYF,-,TRBD1,15,TRBV5-4,TRBJ1-3
TGTGCCAGCAGTTACTCGACGGCTAGCGGGAGTTACGAGCAGTACTTC,CASSYSTASGSYEQYF,-,TRBD2,16,TRBV6-6,TRBJ2-7
TGTGCCAGCAGCCAAGCGCGAGACGAGCAGTACTTC,CASSQARDEQYF,-,-,12,TRBV3-1/TRBV3-2,TRBJ2-7
TGTGCCAGCACCTTTAGGGACGAGCAGTACTTC,CASTFRDEQYF,-,-,11,TRBV6-5,TRBJ2-7
TGCGCCAGCAGCCAAGGGGGTGGTAATACGCAGTATTTT,CASSQGGGNTQYF,-,-,13,TRBV4-3,TRBJ2-3
TGTGCCAGCAGTTTATTTGGGTGGGGCACCGGGGAGCTGTTTTTT,CASSLFGWGTGELFF,-,-,15,TRBV27,TRBJ2-2
TGTGCCAGCAGCTTAGATCGGGGAGAGCAGTTCTTC,CASSLDRGEQFF,-,-,12,TRBV11-2,TRBJ2-1
TGTGCCAGTAGTAACCCGGGGACTAGCGCTACCTACGAGCAGTACTTC,CASSNPGTSATYEQYF,few,TRBD2,16,TRBV19,TRBJ2-7
TGTGCCAGCAGCCAAGTCGGGAAGAGGAAGCTCCTCTTCCAAGAGACCCAGTACTTC,CASSQVGKRKLLFQETQYF,-,-,19,TRBV3-1/TRBV3-2,TRBJ2-5
TGTGCCAGCAGCTTAGGAAGTCCGCTATCTGGAAACACCATATATTTT,CASSLGSPLSGNTIYF,-,-,16,TRBV7-2,TRBJ1-3
TGCGCCAGCAGCCCGGGACAGGGGAATCAGCCCCAGCATTTT,CASSPGQGNQPQHF,-,TRBD1,14,TRBV10-2,TRBJ1-5
TGTGCCAGCAGCCAAGAAGGACCCTCCAATGAGCAGTTCTTC,CASSQEGPSNEQFF,-,-,14,TRBV4-2,TRBJ2-1
TGTGCCAGTAGTATAGTTAGCAGGCTGGGCGAGCAGTACTTC,CASSIVSRLGEQYF,-,-,14,TRBV19,TRBJ2-7
TGTGCCACCGATATGGAGCTAGCGGGGATAGAGACCCAGTACTTC,CATDMELAGIETQYF,-,TRBD2,15,TRBV24-1,TRBJ2-5
TGTGCCAGTAGTAACTACAGGGGCTCGGGTCAGCCCCAGCATTTT,CASSNYRGSGQPQHF,few,TRBD1,15,TRBV19,TRBJ1-5